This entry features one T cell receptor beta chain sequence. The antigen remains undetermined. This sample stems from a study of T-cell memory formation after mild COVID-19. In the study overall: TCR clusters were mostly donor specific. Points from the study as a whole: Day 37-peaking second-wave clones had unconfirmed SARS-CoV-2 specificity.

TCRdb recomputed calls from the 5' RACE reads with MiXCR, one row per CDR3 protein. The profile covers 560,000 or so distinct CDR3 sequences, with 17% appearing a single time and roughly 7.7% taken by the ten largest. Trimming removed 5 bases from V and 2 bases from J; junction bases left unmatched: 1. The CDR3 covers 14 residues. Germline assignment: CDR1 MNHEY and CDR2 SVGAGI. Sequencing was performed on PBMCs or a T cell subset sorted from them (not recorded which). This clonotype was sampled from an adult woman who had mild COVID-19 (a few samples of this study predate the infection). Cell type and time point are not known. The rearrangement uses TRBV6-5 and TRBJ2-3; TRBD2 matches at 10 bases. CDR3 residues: CASSSGRATDTQYF. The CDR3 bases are TGTGCCAGCAGTAGCGGGAGGGCCACAGATACGCAGTATTTT.